These T cell receptor beta chains were read from a single sample in a study of blood T cell repertoires in COVID-19. Clones were sequenced by immunoSEQ multiplex PCR, and TCRdb holds only the in-frame ones, with some missing. The data show about 200,000 clones, 70% to 90% seen once. Specimen: peripheral blood. The receptors shown here come from a woman of 80 years or more with acute or convalescent COVID-19. CDR3s include the opening cysteine and the closing phenylalanine or tryptophan. Fields, in order: V gene, D gene, clone size, J gene, CDR3 DNA, CDR3 protein. The D gene is left open where the match is weak. The size of a clone is reported for some rows only, either as once, few or many, or as a class for expanded clones.

V gene: TRBV19
D gene: NA
clone size: few
J gene: TRBJ1-5
CDR3 DNA: TGTGCCAGTAGAAACCCAAGGCCGGGGAGGGGGGACAATCAGCCCCAGCATTTT
CDR3 protein: CASRNPRPGRGDNQPQHF

V gene: TRBV5-1
D gene: TRBD2
clone size: NA
J gene: TRBJ2-5
CDR3 DNA: TGCGCCAGCAGCTTGGCCCCGACTAGCGGGCAAGAGACCCAGTACTTC
CDR3 protein: CASSLAPTSGQETQYF

V gene: TRBV4-3
D gene: NA
clone size: NA
J gene: TRBJ1-4
CDR3 DNA: TGCGCCAGCAGCCCTTCGACGGGAACAACTAATGAAAAACTGTTTTTT
CDR3 protein: CASSPSTGTTNEKLFF

V gene: TRBV3-1/TRBV3-2
D gene: NA
clone size: NA
J gene: TRBJ1-6
CDR3 DNA: TGTGCCAGCAACCGCCGGGACATCAATTCACCCCTCCACTTT
CDR3 protein: CASNRRDINSPLHF

V gene: TRBV2
D gene: NA
clone size: few
J gene: TRBJ2-7
CDR3 DNA: TGTGCCAGCAGTGAATGGCTTTTCGAGCAGTACTTC
CDR3 protein: CASSEWLFEQYF

V gene: TRBV3-1/TRBV3-2
D gene: TRBD1
clone size: NA
J gene: TRBJ1-1
CDR3 DNA: TGTGCCAGCAGCCAAAGAGGAGGGGGCTTAGGCACTGAAGCTTTCTTT
CDR3 protein: CASSQRGGGLGTEAFF

V gene: TRBV10-3
D gene: NA
clone size: NA
J gene: TRBJ1-5
CDR3 DNA: TGTGCCATCAGTGAGTCGTTGGGGGCTCAAAGCAATCAGCCCCAGCATTTT
CDR3 protein: CAISESLGAQSNQPQHF

V gene: TRBV6-4
D gene: TRBD1
clone size: NA
J gene: TRBJ1-2
CDR3 DNA: TGTGCCAGCAGCGGACCGGGACAGGGCTATGGCTACACCTTC
CDR3 protein: CASSGPGQGYGYTF

V gene: TRBV9
D gene: NA
clone size: NA
J gene: TRBJ1-1
CDR3 DNA: TGTGCCAGCAGCTTTCCGCGGGAGGGGGAGGAAGGCACTGAAGCTTTCTTT
CDR3 protein: CASSFPREGEEGTEAFF

V gene: TRBV11-3
D gene: NA
clone size: few
J gene: TRBJ2-2
CDR3 DNA: TGTGCCAGCAGCCCCCAGGGGAACACCGGGGAGCTGTTTTTT
CDR3 protein: CASSPQGNTGELFF

V gene: TRBV7-2
D gene: NA
clone size: NA
J gene: TRBJ2-2
CDR3 DNA: TGTGCCAGCAGCTTAGCATTAGCGACTAAAGGGGAGCTGTTTTTT
CDR3 protein: CASSLALATKGELFF

V gene: TRBV6-5
D gene: TRBD1
clone size: NA
J gene: TRBJ1-2
CDR3 DNA: TGTGCCAGCAGCCCCCCGGGACAGGGCAGTCTTGGCTACACCTTC
CDR3 protein: CASSPPGQGSLGYTF

V gene: TRBV29-1
D gene: NA
clone size: NA
J gene: TRBJ1-4
CDR3 DNA: TGCAGCGTGGTGGGGTCGGGAAATGAAAAACTGTTTTTT
CDR3 protein: CSVVGSGNEKLFF

V gene: TRBV5-1
D gene: NA
clone size: once
J gene: TRBJ1-1
CDR3 DNA: TGCGCCAGCAGCTTGGGTACGCGAACCAGGGACACTGAAGCTTTCTTT
CDR3 protein: CASSLGTRTRDTEAFF

V gene: TRBV7-8
D gene: NA
clone size: NA
J gene: TRBJ1-2
CDR3 DNA: TGTGCCAGCAGCTTAGATGGGACAAGTGATTTTGGCTACACCTTC
CDR3 protein: CASSLDGTSDFGYTF

V gene: TRBV6-5
D gene: TRBD2
clone size: NA
J gene: TRBJ2-1
CDR3 DNA: TGTGCCAGCAGTTCGTCAGCCGGGACTAGCGGGAGGGTACAGTTCTTC
CDR3 protein: CASSSSAGTSGRVQFF

V gene: TRBV19
D gene: TRBD1
clone size: few
J gene: TRBJ2-5
CDR3 DNA: TGTGCCAGTAGTATTGGTGACAGGGGAGAGACCCAGTACTTC
CDR3 protein: CASSIGDRGETQYF

V gene: TRBV28
D gene: TRBD2
clone size: NA
J gene: TRBJ2-7
CDR3 DNA: TGTGCCAGCGGCCGTCTAGCGGACTCCTACGAGCAGTACTTC
CDR3 protein: CASGRLADSYEQYF

V gene: TRBV4-3
D gene: NA
clone size: NA
J gene: TRBJ1-5
CDR3 DNA: TGCGCCAGCAGCCAAGCGGGGGATCAGCCCCAGCATTTT
CDR3 protein: CASSQAGDQPQHF

V gene: TRBV28
D gene: NA
clone size: NA
J gene: TRBJ2-2
CDR3 DNA: TGTGCCGGGGGACACCCCACCGGGGAGCTGTTTTTT
CDR3 protein: CAGGHPTGELFF

V gene: TRBV28
D gene: TRBD1
clone size: NA
J gene: TRBJ1-1
CDR3 DNA: TGTGCCAGCAGTTTAGGGAGACAGGGTGAAGCTTTCTTT
CDR3 protein: CASSLGRQGEAFF

V gene: TRBV19
D gene: NA
clone size: few
J gene: TRBJ1-2
CDR3 DNA: TGTGCCAGTAGTATTCTCCTCACAGCCTCTGGCTACACCTTC
CDR3 protein: CASSILLTASGYTF